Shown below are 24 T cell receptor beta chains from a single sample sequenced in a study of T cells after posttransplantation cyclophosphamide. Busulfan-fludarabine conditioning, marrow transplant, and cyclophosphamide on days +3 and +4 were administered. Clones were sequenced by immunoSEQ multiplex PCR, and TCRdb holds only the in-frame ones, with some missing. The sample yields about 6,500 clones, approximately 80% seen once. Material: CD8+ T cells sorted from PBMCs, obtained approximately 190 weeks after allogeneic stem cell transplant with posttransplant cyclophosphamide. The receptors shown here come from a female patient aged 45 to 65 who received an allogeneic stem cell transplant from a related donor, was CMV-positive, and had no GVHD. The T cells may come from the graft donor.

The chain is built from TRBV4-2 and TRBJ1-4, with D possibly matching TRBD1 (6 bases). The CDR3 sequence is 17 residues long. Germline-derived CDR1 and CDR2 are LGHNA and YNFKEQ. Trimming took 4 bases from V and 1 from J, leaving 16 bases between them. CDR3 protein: CASSPMAGVRTNEKLFF. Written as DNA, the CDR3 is TGTGCCAGCAGCCCTATGGCAGGGGTGCGAACTAATGAAAAACTGTTTTTT.

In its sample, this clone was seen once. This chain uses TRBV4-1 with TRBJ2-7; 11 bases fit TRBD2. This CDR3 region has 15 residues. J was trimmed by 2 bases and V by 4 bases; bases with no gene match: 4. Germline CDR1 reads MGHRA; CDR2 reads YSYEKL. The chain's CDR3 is CASSPILAGAYEQYF. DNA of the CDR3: TGCGCCAGCAGCCCGATACTAGCGGGGGCCTACGAGCAGTACTTC.

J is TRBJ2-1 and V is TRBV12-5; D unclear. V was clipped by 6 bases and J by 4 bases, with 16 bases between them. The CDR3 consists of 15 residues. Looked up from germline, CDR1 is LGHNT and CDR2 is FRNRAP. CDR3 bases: TGTGCTAGTGGACGTGACTCGCGGTCATACAATGAGCAGTTCTTC. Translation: CASGRDSRSYNEQFF. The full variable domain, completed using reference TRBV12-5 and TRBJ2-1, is DARVTQTPRHKVTEMGQEVTMRCQPILGHNTVFWYRQTMMQGLELLAYFRNRAPLDDSGMPKDRFSAEMPDATLATLKIQPSEPRDSAVYFCASGRDSRSYNEQFFGPGTRLTVL.

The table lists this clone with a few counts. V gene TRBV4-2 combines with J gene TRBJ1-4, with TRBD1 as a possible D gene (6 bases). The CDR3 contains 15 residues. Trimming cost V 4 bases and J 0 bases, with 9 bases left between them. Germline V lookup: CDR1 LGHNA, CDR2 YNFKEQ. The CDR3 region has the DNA TGTGCCAGCAGCCCGAGGACAGCAACTAATGAAAAACTGTTTTTT. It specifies CASSPRTATNEKLFF.

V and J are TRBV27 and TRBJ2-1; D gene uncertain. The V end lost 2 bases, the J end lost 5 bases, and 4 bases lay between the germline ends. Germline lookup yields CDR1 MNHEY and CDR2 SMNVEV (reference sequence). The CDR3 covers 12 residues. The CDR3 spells CASSLTDNEQFF. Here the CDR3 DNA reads TGTGCCAGCAGTTTAACGGACAATGAGCAGTTCTTC.

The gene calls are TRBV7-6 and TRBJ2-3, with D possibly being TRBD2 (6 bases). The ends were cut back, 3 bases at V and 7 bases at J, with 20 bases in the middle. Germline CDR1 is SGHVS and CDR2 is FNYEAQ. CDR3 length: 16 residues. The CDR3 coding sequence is TGTGCCAGCAGCTTTGAGGGCGGGGACCTCGTATATACGCAGTATTTT. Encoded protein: CASSFEGGDLVYTQYF.

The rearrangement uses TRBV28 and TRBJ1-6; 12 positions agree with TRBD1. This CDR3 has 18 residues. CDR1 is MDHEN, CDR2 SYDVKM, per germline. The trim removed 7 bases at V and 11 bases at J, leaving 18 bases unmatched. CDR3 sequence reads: CASTPDFRDRGQGTPLHF. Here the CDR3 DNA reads TGTGCCAGCACCCCGGACTTCCGGGACAGGGGGCAAGGGACACCCCTCCACTTT.

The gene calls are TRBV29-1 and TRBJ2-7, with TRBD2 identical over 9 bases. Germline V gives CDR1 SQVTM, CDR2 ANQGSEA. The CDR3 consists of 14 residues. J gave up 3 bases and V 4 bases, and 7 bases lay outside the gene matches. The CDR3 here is CSVVAGVGGYEQYF. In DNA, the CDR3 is TGCAGCGTTGTAGCGGGAGTAGGGGGCTACGAGCAGTACTTC.

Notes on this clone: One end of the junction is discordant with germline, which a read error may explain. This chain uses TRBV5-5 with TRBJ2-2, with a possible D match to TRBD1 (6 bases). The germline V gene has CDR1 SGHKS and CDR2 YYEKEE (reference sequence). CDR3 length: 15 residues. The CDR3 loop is CPSSLAGDHTGELSF. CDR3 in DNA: TGTCCCAGCAGCCTGGCAGGGGATCACACCGGGGAGCTGTCTTTT.

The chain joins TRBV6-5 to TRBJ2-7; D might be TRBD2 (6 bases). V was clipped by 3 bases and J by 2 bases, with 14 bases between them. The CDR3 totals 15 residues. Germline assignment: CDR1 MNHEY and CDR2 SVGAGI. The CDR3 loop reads CASSYNPGVPYEQYF. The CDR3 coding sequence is TGTGCCAGCAGTTATAACCCGGGAGTTCCCTACGAGCAGTACTTC.

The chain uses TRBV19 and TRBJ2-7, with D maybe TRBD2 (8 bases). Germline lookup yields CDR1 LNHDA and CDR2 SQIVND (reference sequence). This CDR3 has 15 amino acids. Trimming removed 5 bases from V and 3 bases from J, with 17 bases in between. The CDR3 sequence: CASSSYSGTVYEQYF. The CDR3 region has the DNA TGTGCCAGTAGTTCCTATAGCGGGACAGTCTACGAGCAGTACTTC.

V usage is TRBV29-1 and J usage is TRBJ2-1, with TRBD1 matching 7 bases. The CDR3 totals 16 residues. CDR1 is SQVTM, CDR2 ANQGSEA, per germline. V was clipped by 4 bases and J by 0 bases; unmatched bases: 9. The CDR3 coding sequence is TGCAGCGTTGGCCTCCCGACAGGGTTCTCCTACAATGAGCAGTTCTTC. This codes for CSVGLPTGFSYNEQFF.

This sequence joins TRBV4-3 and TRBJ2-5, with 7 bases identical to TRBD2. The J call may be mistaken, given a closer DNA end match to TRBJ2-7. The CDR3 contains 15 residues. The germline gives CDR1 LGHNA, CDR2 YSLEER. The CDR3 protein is CASSQEGGSSYEQYF. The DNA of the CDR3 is TGCGCCAGCAGCCAAGAGGGCGGGAGCTCCTACGAGCAGTACTTC.

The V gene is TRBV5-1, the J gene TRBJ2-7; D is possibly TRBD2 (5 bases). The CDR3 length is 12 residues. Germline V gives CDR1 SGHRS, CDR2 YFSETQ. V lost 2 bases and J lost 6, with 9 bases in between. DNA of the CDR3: TGCGCCAGCAGCTTACTAGGTTTCGAGCAGTACTTC. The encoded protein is CASSLLGFEQYF.

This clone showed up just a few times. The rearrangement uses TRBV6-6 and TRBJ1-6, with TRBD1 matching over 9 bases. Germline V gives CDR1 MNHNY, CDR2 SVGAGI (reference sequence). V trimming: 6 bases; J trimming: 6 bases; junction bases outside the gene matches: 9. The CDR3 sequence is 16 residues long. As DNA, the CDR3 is TGTGCCAGCAGATTTACCCGGGACAGGGCTAATTCACCCCTCCACTTT. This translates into CASRFTRDRANSPLHF.

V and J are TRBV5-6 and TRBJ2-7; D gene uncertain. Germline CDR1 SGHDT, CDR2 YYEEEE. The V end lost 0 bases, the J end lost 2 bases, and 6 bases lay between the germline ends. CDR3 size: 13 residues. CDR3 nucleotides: TGTGCCAGCAGCTTGGGTCTTACCTACGAGCAGTACTTC. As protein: CASSLGLTYEQYF. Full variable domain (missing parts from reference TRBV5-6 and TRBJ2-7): DAGVTQSPTHLIKTRGQQVTLRCSPKSGHDTVSWYQQALGQGPQFIFQYYEEEERQRGNFPDRFSGHQFPNYSSELNVNALLLGDSALYLCASSLGLTYEQYFGPGTRLTVT.

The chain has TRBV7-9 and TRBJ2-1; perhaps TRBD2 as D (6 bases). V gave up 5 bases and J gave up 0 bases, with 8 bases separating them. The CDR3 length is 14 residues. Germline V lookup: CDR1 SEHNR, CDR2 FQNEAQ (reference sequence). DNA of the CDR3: TGTGCCAGCAGCCCGACTAGCTCCTACAATGAGCAGTTCTTC. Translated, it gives CASSPTSSYNEQFF.

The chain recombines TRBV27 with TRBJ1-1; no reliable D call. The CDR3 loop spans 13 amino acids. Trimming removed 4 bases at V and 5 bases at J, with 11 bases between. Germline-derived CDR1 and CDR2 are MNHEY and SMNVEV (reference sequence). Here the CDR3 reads CASSSTLRTEAFF. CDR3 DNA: TGTGCCAGCAGTTCGACATTACGGACTGAAGCTTTCTTT.

CDR3 sequence reads: CASSSSGTGSYGYTF. The CDR3 region has the DNA TGTGCCAGCAGCTCCTCCGGGACAGGGAGTTATGGCTACACCTTC. The rearrangement joins TRBV7-9 to TRBJ1-2, with TRBD1 matching over 9 bases. Germline V gives CDR1 SEHNR, CDR2 FQNEAQ (reference sequence). The CDR3 is made up of 15 amino acids. Trimming cost V 4 bases and J 5 bases; bases outside gene matches: 8. The full variable domain, completed using reference TRBV7-9 and TRBJ1-2, is DTGVSQNPRHKITKRGQNVTFRCDPISEHNRLYWYRQTLGQGPEFLTYFQNEAQLEKSRLLSDRFSAERPKGSFSTLEIQRTEQGDSAMYLCASSSSGTGSYGYTFGSGTRLTVV.

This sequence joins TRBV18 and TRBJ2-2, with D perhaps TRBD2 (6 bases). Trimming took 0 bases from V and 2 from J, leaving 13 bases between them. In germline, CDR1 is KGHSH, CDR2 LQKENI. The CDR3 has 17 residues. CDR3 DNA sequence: TGTGCCAGCTCACCACCCAGACTAGGTCCCAACACCGGGGAGCTGTTTTTT. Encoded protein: CASSPPRLGPNTGELFF.

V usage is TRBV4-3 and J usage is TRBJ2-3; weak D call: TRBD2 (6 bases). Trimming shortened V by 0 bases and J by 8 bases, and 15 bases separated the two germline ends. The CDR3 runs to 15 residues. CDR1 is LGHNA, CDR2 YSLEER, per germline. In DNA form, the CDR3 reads TGCGCCAGCAGCCAAGAACGCGGAGGGGAGGCTACGCAGTATTTT. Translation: CASSQERGGEATQYF.

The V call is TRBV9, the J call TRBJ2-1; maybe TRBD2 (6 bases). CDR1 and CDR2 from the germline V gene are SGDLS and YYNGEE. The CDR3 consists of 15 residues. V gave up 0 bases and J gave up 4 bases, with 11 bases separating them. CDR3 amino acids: CASSVAGEKYNEQFF. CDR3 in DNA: TGTGCCAGCAGCGTAGCGGGAGAAAAATACAATGAGCAGTTCTTC.

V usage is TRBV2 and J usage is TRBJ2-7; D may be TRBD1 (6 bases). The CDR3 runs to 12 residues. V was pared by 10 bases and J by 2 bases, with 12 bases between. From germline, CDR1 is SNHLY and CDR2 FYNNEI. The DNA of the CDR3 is TGTGCCACCCTGACAGGAACCTACGAGCAGTACTTC. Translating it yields CATLTGTYEQYF.

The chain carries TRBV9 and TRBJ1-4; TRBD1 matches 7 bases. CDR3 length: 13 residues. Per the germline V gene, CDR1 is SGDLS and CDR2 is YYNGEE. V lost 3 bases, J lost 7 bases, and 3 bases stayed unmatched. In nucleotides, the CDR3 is TGTGCCAGCAGCGCGGGACAGCCTGAAAAACTGTTTTTT. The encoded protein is CASSAGQPEKLFF.